This record concerns one TCR beta chain sequence. Its target is not known. The data stem from a study of T cell responses to AZD1222 COVID-19 vaccine. Study-wide background: Analyses pooled second doses at about 4 or about 12 weeks.

V was trimmed by 5 bases and J by 7 bases, leaving 11 bases between them. The V gene's germline CDR1 is SEHNR and CDR2 FQNEAQ (reference sequence). This CDR3 has 13 amino acids. Sequencing was performed with immunoSEQ multiplex PCR; in TCRdb, only in-frame clones are kept and a portion is missing. The table shows about 84,000 clones, with roughly 87% occurring only once. The study, taken as a whole, reports: Seropositive at baseline were only a handful of AZD1222 recipients. Clonal diversity may have been underestimated in mostly white British donors. Unmutated variant regions are reportedly targeted by nearly half of spike-specific TCRs.

This chain links TRBV7-9 with TRBJ1-4; D uncertain. This TCR derives from an adult in good health. The specimen was peripheral blood, collected on day 0 of AZD1222 vaccination. The CDR3 region is CASSARAGEKLFF. CDR3 in DNA: TGTGCCAGCAGCGCACGGGCCGGTGAAAAACTGTTTTTT.